This T cell receptor beta chain was sequenced for a study of blood T cell repertoires in COVID-19. Study details: There were acute and convalescent COVID-19 samples, and they came from the United States, Italy and Spain.

As processed by the authors: It was from reference gene primer amplification that nucleated cell counts were estimated. This table comes from immunoSEQ multiplex PCR, and its TCRdb copy is limited to in-frame clones, with some not included. Clonal size and the V and J genes are those of that table, whereas D and trimming came from the DNA. The sample includes under 200,000 clones, 70% to 90% of them seen just once. The CDR3 totals 12 residues. Germline values: CDR1 KGHDR, CDR2 SFDVKD. Germline trimming cut 6 bases from V and 14 bases from J; bases unmatched to any gene: 8. This receptor was taken from a man in his fifties or sixties with COVID-19, enrolled during active disease. This rearrangement joins TRBV24-1 to TRBJ1-5; 8 bases are a match to TRBD1. Input material: peripheral blood. The CDR3 DNA sequence: TGTGCCACCAGTAAGGGACAGGCCTCAAAGCATTTT. Amino acid sequence: CATSKGQASKHF.